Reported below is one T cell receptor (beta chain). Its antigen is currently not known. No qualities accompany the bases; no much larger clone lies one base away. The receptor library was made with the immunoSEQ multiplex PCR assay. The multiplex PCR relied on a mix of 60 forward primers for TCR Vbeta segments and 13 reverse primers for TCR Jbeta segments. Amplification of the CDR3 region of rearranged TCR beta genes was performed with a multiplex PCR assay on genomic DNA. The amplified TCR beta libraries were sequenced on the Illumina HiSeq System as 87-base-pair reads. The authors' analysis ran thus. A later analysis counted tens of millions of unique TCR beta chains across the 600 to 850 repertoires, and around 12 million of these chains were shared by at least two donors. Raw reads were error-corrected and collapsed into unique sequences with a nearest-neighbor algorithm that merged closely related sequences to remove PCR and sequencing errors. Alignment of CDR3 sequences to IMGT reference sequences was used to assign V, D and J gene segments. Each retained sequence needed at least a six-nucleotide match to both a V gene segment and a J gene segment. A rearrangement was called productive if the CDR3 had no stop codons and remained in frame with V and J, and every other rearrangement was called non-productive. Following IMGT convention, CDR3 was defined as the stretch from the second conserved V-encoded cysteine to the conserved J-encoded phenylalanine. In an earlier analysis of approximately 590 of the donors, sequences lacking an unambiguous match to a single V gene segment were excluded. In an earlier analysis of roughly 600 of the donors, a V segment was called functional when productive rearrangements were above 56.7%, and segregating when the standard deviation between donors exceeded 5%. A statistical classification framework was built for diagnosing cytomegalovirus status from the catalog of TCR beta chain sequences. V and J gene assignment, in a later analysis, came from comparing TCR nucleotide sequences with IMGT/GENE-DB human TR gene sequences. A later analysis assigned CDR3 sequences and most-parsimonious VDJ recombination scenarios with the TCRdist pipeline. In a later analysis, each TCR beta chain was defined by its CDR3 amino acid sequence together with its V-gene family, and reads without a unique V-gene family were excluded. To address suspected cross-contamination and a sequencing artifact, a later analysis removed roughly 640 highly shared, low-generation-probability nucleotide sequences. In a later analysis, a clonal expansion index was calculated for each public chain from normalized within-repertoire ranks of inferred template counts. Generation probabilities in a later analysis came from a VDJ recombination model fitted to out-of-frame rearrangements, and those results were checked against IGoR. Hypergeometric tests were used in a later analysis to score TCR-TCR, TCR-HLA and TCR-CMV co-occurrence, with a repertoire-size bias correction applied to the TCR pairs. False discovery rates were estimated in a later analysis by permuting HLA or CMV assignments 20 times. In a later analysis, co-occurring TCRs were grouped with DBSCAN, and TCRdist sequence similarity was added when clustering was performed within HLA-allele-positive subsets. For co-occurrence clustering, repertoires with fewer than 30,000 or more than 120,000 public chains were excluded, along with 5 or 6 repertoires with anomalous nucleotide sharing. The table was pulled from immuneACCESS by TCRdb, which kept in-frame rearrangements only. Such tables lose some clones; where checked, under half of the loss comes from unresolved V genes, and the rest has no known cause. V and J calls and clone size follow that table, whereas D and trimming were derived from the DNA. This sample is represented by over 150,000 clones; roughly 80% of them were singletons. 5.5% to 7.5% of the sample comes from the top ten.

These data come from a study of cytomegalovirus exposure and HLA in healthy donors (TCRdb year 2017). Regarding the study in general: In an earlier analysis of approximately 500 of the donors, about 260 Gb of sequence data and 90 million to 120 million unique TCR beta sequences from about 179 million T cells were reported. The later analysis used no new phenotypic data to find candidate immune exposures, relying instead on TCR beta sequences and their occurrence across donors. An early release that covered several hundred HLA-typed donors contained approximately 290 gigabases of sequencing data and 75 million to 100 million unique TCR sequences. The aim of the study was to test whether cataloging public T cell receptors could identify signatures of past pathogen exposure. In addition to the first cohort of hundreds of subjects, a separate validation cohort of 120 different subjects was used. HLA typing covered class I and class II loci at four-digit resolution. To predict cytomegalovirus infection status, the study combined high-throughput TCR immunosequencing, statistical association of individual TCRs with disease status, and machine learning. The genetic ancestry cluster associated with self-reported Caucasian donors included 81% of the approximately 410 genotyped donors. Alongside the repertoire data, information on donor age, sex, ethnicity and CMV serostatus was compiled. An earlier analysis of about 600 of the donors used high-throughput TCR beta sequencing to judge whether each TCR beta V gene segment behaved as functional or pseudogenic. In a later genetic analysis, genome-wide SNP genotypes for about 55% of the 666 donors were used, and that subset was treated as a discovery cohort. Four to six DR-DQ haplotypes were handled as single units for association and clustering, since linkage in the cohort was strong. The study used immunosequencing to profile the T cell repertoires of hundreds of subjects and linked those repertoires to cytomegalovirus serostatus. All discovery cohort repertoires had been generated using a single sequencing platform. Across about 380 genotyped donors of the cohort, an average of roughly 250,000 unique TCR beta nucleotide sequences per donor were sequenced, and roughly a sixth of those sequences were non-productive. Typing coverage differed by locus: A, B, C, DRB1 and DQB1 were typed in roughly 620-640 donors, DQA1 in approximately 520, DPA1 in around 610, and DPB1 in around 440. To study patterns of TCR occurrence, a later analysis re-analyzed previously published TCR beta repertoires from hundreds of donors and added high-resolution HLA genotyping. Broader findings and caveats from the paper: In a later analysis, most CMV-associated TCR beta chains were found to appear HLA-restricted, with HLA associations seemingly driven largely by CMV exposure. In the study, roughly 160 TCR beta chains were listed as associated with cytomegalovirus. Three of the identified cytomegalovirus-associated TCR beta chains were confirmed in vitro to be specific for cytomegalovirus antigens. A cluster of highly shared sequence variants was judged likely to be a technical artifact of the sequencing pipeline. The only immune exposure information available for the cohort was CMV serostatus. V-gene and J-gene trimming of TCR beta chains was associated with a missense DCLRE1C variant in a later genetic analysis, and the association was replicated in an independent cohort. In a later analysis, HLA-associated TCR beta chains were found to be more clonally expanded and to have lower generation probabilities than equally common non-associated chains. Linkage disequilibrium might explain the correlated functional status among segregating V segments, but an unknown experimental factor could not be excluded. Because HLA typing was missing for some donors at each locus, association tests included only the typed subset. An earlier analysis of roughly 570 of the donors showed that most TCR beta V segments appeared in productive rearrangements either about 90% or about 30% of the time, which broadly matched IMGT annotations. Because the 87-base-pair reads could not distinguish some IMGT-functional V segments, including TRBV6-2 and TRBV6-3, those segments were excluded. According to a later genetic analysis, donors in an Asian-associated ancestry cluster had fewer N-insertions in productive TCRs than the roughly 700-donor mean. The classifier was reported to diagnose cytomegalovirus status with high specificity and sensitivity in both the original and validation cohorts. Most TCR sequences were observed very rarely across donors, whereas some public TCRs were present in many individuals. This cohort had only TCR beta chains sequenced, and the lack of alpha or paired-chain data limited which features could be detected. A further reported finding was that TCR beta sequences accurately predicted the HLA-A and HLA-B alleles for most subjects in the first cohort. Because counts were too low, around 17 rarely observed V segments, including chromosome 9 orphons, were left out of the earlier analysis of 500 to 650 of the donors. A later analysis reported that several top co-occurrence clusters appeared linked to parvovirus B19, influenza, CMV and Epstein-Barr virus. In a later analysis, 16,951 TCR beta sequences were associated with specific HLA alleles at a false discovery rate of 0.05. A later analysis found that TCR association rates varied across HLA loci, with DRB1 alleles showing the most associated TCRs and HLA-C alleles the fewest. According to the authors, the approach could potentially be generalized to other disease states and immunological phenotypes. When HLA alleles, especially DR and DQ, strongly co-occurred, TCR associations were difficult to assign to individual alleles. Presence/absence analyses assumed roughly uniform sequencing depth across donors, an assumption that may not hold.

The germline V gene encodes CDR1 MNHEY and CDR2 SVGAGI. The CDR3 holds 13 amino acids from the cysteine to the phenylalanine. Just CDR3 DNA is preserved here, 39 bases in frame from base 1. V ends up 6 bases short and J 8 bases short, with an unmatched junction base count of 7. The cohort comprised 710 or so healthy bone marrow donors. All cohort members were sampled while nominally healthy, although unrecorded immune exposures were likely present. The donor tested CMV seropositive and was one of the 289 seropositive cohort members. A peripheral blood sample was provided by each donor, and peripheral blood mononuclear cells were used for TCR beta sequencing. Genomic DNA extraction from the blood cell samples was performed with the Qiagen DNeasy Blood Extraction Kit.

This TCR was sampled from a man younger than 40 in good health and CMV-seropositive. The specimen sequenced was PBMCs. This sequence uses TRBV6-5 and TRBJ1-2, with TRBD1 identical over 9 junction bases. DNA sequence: TGTGCCAGCAGGCGACAGGGGGAGGGAGGCTACACCTTC. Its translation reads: CASRRQGEGGYTF.